Below are 23 T cell receptor beta chains sequenced from a single sample in a study of T cells in Graves' hyperthyroidism and ophthalmopathy. RNA transcripts provided the source from which TCR beta CDR3 regions were amplified. A set of HTBI primers served as the primers for a first-round RT-PCR of the TCR CDR3. TCRdb re-called the multiplex PCR reads with MiXCR, one entry per CDR3 protein. The repertoire consists of tens of thousands of distinct CDR3 sequences, with approximately 50% occurring once and the leading ten covering about 35%. Sequenced material: peripheral blood or thyroid tissue (not recorded which). These receptors came from a man younger than 35 with Graves' hyperthyroidism.

At least ten counts were recorded for this clonotype. This chain uses TRBV12-3 or TRBV12-4 with TRBJ2-3; D unclear. With 5 bases removed from V and 11 bases from J, the gap between germline ends came to 14 bases. The CDR3 covers 12 residues. Written as DNA, the CDR3 is TGTGCCAGCAGTCCGTTTTGGTCTGTGCAGTATTTT. It is translated as CASSPFWSVQYF.

The chain uses TRBV7-8 and TRBJ1-6, with 7 bases matching TRBD1. Trimming at V came to 1 base and at J to 0 bases, leaving 15 bases not matched to a gene. The CDR3 sequence is 21 residues long. The germline CDR1 and CDR2 sequences are SGHVS and FQNEAQ. CDR3 DNA sequence: TGTGCCAGCAGCTTAGAAGGCGGGACAGCGAAAACGAGCTCCTATAATTCACCCCTCCACTTT. Residues: CASSLEGGTAKTSSYNSPLHF.

This chain joins TRBV7-9 and TRBJ2-5; 9 bases fit TRBD1. CDR1 and CDR2 (germline): SEHNR, FQNEAQ (reference sequence). After removal of 2 bases from V and 5 bases from J, the junction contained 6 bases not matched to a gene. The length of the CDR3 is 15 residues. This CDR3 reads CASSLQQGARETQYF. As DNA, the CDR3 is TGTGCCAGCAGCTTACAACAGGGGGCTAGGGAGACCCAGTACTTC.

This sequence joins TRBV5-1 and TRBJ1-4; D uncertain. Looked up from germline, CDR1 is SGHRS and CDR2 is YFSETQ. This CDR3 is built from 15 residues. V lost 1 base to trimming and J lost 8 bases, with 15 bases between them. The CDR3 protein is CASSLREGWNEKLFF. In DNA, the CDR3 is TGCGCCAGCAGCTTGCGGGAGGGATGGAACGAAAAACTGTTTTTT.

The chain uses TRBV12-3 or TRBV12-4 and TRBJ1-2; D ambiguous. The CDR3 is 13 amino acids. Trimming took off 5 bases at V and 4 bases at J, with 11 bases between the two ends. CDR3 in amino acids: CASSPGPGYGYTF. The CDR3 nucleotides read TGTGCCAGCAGTCCCGGACCGGGCTATGGCTACACCTTC.

This clonotype was counted at least ten times. The chain joins TRBV7-2 to TRBJ2-3; D is uncertain. Germline V CDR1 and CDR2: SGHTA, FQGNSA. Trimming removed 4 bases at V and 8 bases at J, with 13 bases between. The length of the CDR3 is 13 residues. CDR3 loop: CASSSPLGSTQYF. DNA of the CDR3: TGTGCCAGCAGCTCACCTCTGGGGTCTACGCAGTATTTT.

This clonotype has at least ten counts. This chain connects TRBV9 to TRBJ2-2; D is possibly TRBD1 or TRBD2 (5 bases each). There are 16 residues in the CDR3. Trimming left V 0 bases short and J 0 bases short, with 9 bases between. CDR1 is SGDLS, CDR2 YYNGEE, per germline. CDR3 bases: TGTGCCAGCAGCGTAGAGGTGGGGGCGAACACCGGGGAGCTGTTTTTT. Residues: CASSVEVGANTGELFF.

This clonotype was counted a few times. CDR3 residues: CASSLGRTSEGETQYF. CDR3 nucleotide sequence: TGTGCCAGCAGCTTAGGCCGAACTAGCGAGGGGGAGACCCAGTACTTC. The V call is TRBV7-8, the J call TRBJ2-5, with 7 bases matching TRBD2. V lost 1 base and J lost 5; bases outside the gene matches: 10. The CDR3 has 16 amino acids. Germline loops: CDR1 SGHVS, CDR2 FQNEAQ.

This clonotype was seen many times. This chain's CDR3 is CASSFVLPWETQYF. CDR3 DNA: TGTGCCAGCAGTTTCGTCCTACCCTGGGAGACCCAGTACTTC. The chain joins TRBV6-2 or TRBV6-3 to TRBJ2-5; D ambiguous. V shed 4 bases and J shed 5 bases, with 14 bases lying between them. CDR1 and CDR2 from the germline V gene are MNHEY and SVGEGT. There are 14 residues in the CDR3.

This chain uses TRBV5-1 with TRBJ2-5, with 7 bases matching TRBD2. Looked up from germline, CDR1 is SGHRS and CDR2 is YFSETQ. This CDR3 spans 15 amino acids. With 4 bases clipped from V and 2 bases from J, the junction kept 8 bases outside the gene matches. This CDR3 reads CASSPRGGPQETQYF. CDR3 DNA sequence: TGCGCCAGCAGCCCCCGGGGAGGGCCACAAGAGACCCAGTACTTC.

V and J are TRBV7-2 and TRBJ2-7; weak D call: TRBD2 (6 bases). The CDR3 sequence is 10 residues long. Germline V gives CDR1 SGHTA, CDR2 FQGNSA. The CDR3 sequence: CAGGGYEQYF. The CDR3 region has the DNA TGTGCGGGGGGTGGATACGAGCAGTACTTC.

With regard to this clonotype: One end of the junction is discordant with germline, which a read error may explain. J is TRBJ1-5 and V is TRBV6-1; no clear D. The CDR3 is made up of 14 amino acids. Germline CDR1 is MNHNS and CDR2 is SASEGT. In DNA form, the CDR3 reads TGTGCCACCAGTGATGGGCTGAGCAATCAGCCCCAGCATTTT. Its translation is CATSDGLSNQPQHF.

Concerning this clonotype itself: Likely a read error: the CDR3 ends without its conserved phenylalanine or tryptophan. The V call is TRBV20-1, the J call TRBJ2-5; D gene ambiguous. The CDR3 is 12 residues long. CDR1 is DFQATT and CDR2 is SNEGSKA in the germline V gene (reference sequence). Written as DNA, the CDR3 is TGCAGTGCTAGCGCGGTACAAGAGACTCAGTACCTC. It translates to CSASAVQETQYL.

This clonotype was seen more than once but under ten times. The chain couples TRBV10-2 to TRBJ1-2; perhaps TRBD1 as D (6 bases). The CDR3 is 13 amino acids. Germline CDR1 and CDR2: WSHSY and SAAADI. V was shortened by 6 bases and J by 4 bases, with 12 bases between the two germline ends. CDR3 in DNA: TGCGCCAGCAGGGAGGGACACCTCTATGGCTACACCTTC. This translates into CASREGHLYGYTF.

Concerning this clonotype: Because it lacks the conserved phenylalanine or tryptophan at the end, this CDR3 is likely a read error. The DNA is omitted, as the CDR3 cannot be located on it reliably, and the CDR3 follows TCRdb's listing. The chain recombines TRBV6-1 with TRBJ2-2; TRBD2, the table's D call, was not compared with the DNA. From its first to its last residue, the CDR3 has 10 amino acids. Germline V gene data show CDR1 as MNHNS and CDR2 as SASEGT. CDR3 protein: CASVRGGSAG.

This clonotype was observed at least ten times. A read error may explain this, as a much larger clone is one base away. This chain links TRBV29-1 with TRBJ1-1; D uncertain. Germline V CDR1 and CDR2: SQVTM, ANQGSEA. This CDR3 has 12 residues. The CDR3 DNA is TGCAGCGTTGAAAAAGGCGGCACTGAAGCTCTCTTT. Its protein is CSVEKGGTEALF. Combining the CDR3 with reference TRBV29-1 and TRBJ1-1 gives the whole variable domain SAVISQKPSRDICQRGTSLTIQCQVDSQVTMMFWYRQQPGQSLTLIATANQGSEATYESGFVIDKFPISRPNLTFSTLTVSNMSPEDSSIYLCSVEKGGTEALFGQGTRLTVV.

Points on this clonotype: Mismatch with germline at one junction end may stem from a read error. V and J are TRBV16 and TRBJ1-1, with 7 bases identical to TRBD1. The germline CDR1 and CDR2 sequences are KGHSY and FQNENV. The CDR3 has 14 amino acids. The CDR3 sequence: CASSQSTGHTQAFF. The CDR3, as DNA: TGTGCCAGCAGCCAATCGACAGGGCACACTCAAGCTTTCTTT.

The V call is TRBV20-1, the J call TRBJ1-2; TRBD1 is a possible D gene (6 bases). The CDR3 contains 13 residues. Per germline, CDR1 DFQATT and CDR2 SNEGSKA (reference sequence). Trimming shortened V by 2 bases and J by 8 bases, and 15 bases separated the two germline ends. CDR3 nucleotides: TGCAGTGCTAGACACAGGGCGGAAATAGGCTACACCTTC. Protein: CSARHRAEIGYTF.

As concerns this clonotype: At one boundary the junction diverges from the germline segment, which might be a read error. The V and J genes are TRBV20-1 and TRBJ1-6, with no clear D. The germline V gene has CDR1 DFQATT and CDR2 SNEGSKA (reference sequence). The CDR3 extends over 14 amino acids. The CDR3 nucleotides are TGCAGTGCTGCGGACGGGGATCATAATTCACCCTTCCACTTT. The encoded protein is CSAADGDHNSPFHF.

This chain links TRBV10-3 with TRBJ1-2; D possibly corresponds to TRBD1 (6 bases). Germline V lookup: CDR1 ENHRY, CDR2 SYGVKD. The CDR3 totals 16 residues. CDR3 bases: TGTGCAACCAGTGATCGAGGACAGCGGGGGCTCTATGGCTACACCTTC. Amino acids: CATSDRGQRGLYGYTF.

This chain links TRBV10-3 with TRBJ2-5; 9 nucleotides match TRBD1. Losses at the gene ends were 10 bases for V and 3 bases for J; bases not matched to a gene: 9. The CDR3 consists of 14 residues. Per germline, CDR1 ENHRY and CDR2 SYGVKD. CDR3 sequence (DNA): TGTGCCACCAGCCCGGGACAGGGAGAAGAGACCCAGTACTTC. Translation: CATSPGQGEETQYF.

Ten or more counts support this clonotype. The chain carries TRBV7-2 and TRBJ2-2; 9 nucleotides agree with TRBD2. Germline CDR1 is SGHTA and CDR2 is FQGNSA. With 5 bases clipped from V and 7 bases from J, the junction kept 5 bases outside the gene matches. The CDR3 length is 14 residues. The CDR3, as DNA: TGTGCCAGCAGCCCCGGGACTAGCAGCGGGGAGCTGTTTTTT. It yields the protein CASSPGTSSGELFF.

At least ten counts were recorded for this clonotype. The J gene is TRBJ1-3, the V gene TRBV5-6; 9 bases match TRBD1. Trimming at V came to 3 bases and at J to 0 bases, leaving 4 bases not matched to a gene. The CDR3 has 16 amino acids. Germline CDR1 and CDR2: SGHDT and YYEEEE. The CDR3 sequence is CASSWGQGFSGNTIYF. CDR3 DNA: TGTGCCAGCAGCTGGGGACAGGGCTTCTCTGGAAACACCATATATTTT.